The sequence of this TCR beta chain was determined in a study of PD-L1 blockade in urothelial cancer. Study-wide points: Improved survival was predicted by pretreatment blood TCR clonality below the median.

For this clone: The antigen is not known.

Germline V CDR1 and CDR2: LNHDA, SQIVND (reference sequence). Germline trimming cut 7 bases from V and 3 bases from J; bases unmatched to any gene: 11. The CDR3 has 16 amino acids. Repertoires were generated with immunoSEQ multiplex PCR, while TCRdb's copy carries only in-frame clones and drops some. The sample lists 25,000 to 35,000 clones; around four fifths were seen once. Described time point: peripheral blood 6 weeks after treatment start. The receptor was isolated from a man aged 65-85 years with urothelial cancer. The sample in question was PBMCs, obtained around atezolizumab (anti-PD-L1) treatment. This rearrangement joins TRBV19 to TRBJ2-1; 8 nucleotides agree with TRBD1. The CDR3 loop is CASTPYTGGSYNEQFF. The CDR3 nucleotides read TGTGCCAGTACCCCGTACACAGGGGGTAGCTACAATGAGCAGTTCTTC.